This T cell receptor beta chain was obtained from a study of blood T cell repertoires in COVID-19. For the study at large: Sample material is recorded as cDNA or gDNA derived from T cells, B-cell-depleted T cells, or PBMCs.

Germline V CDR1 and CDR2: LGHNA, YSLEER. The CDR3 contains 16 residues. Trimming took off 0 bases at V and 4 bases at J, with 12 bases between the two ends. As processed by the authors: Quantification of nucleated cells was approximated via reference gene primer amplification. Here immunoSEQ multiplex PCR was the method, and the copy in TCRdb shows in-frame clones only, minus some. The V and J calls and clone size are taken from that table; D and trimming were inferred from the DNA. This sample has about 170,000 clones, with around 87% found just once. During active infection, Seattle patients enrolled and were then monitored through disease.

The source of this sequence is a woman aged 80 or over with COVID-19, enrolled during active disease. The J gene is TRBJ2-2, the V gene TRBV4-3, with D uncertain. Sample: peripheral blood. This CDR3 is CASSQDPLGSTGELFF. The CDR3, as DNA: TGCGCCAGCAGCCAAGATCCCCTAGGCAGCACCGGGGAGCTGTTTTTT.